The subject of this entry is one T cell receptor (beta chain). Its target is unknown. This entry comes from a study of long-term antiretroviral therapy in people with HIV. Overall study results and limits: Drawn between 2004 and 2017, the blood was possibly obtained under older ART regimens.

With 1 base removed from V and 1 base from J, the gap between germline ends came to 8 bases. The CDR3 covers 16 residues. In germline, CDR1 is MNHEY, CDR2 SVGAGI. At survey level, the immunoSEQ assay was run in its v3.0 version. Repertoires were generated with immunoSEQ multiplex PCR, while TCRdb's copy carries only in-frame clones and drops some. The data hold around 23,000 clones, with almost 80% observed a single time. The sequence came from a man aged 25-45 years with HIV. The sequenced sample was unsorted PBMCs, obtained 2.1 years after starting antiretroviral therapy. This chain uses TRBV6-5 with TRBJ2-6, with TRBD2 as a possible D gene (6 bases). The chain's CDR3 is CASSYFAGSGANVLTF. CDR3 DNA sequence: TGTGCCAGCAGTTACTTCGCGGGGTCTGGGGCCAACGTCCTGACTTTC.